The clone carrying this TCR beta chain was picked up a small number of times. TCRdb called the RT-PCR reads again in MiXCR, with one record for every CDR3 protein. The sample includes 450,000 to 550,000 distinct CDR3 sequences, roughly 27% of them seen just once. The CDR3 runs 16 residues. Germline lookup yields CDR1 SGHRS and CDR2 YFSETQ. V was clipped by 2 bases and J by 6 bases, with 15 bases between them. This entry belongs to a study of response to subunit inactivated influenza vaccine. This sequence was found in a man aged 45 to 65 who received an inactivated influenza vaccine. This chain connects TRBV5-1 to TRBJ1-6; D is perhaps TRBD1 (5 bases). Sequencing was performed on CD4+ T cells sorted from PBMCs, taken less than 6 days after vaccination. CDR3 sequence reads: CASSLQVPDANSPLHF. Here the CDR3 DNA reads TGCGCCAGCAGCTTACAGGTTCCCGACGCTAATTCACCCCTCCACTTT. The full variable domain, in which reference TRBV5-1 and TRBJ1-6 provide the parts outside the CDR3, is KAGVTQTPRYLIKTRGQQVTLSCSPISGHRSVSWYQQTPGQGLQFLFEYFSETQRNKGNFPGRFSGRQFSNSRSEMNVSTLELGDSALYLCASSLQVPDANSPLHFGNGTRLTVT.